The next 28 T cell receptor beta chains were all read from a single sample in a study of blood T cell repertoires in COVID-19. Profiled with immunoSEQ multiplex PCR; TCRdb holds only in-frame clones, not every one. The sample contains 200,000 to 250,000 clones, 83% of which appear only once. The sample consisted of peripheral blood. These receptors were taken from a woman under 40 with COVID-19, enrolled during active disease.

This clone was found a few times. The chain couples TRBV7-2 to TRBJ1-5, with D possibly matching TRBD1 (6 bases). The CDR3 has 15 residues. V was clipped by 1 base and J by 8 bases, with 15 bases between them. The germline gives CDR1 SGHTA, CDR2 FQGNSA. This chain's CDR3 is CASSLEGGFDKPQHF. The CDR3 DNA is TGTGCCAGCAGCTTAGAAGGGGGATTCGACAAGCCCCAGCATTTT.

The V and J genes are TRBV5-1 and TRBJ2-7; 10 bases match TRBD1. The CDR3 runs to 16 residues. Germline CDR1 reads SGHRS; CDR2 reads YFSETQ. With V trimmed by 4 bases and J by 2 bases, 9 bases remained unmatched. CDR3 coding DNA: TGCGCCAGCAGCCGGGAACCGGGACAGGGGACCTACGAGCAGTACTTC. Protein product: CASSREPGQGTYEQYF.

The V gene is TRBV27, the J gene TRBJ1-1, with 12 nucleotides matching TRBD1. This CDR3 contains 15 residues. V gave up 6 bases and J gave up 4 bases; unmatched junction bases: 6. Germline assignment: CDR1 MNHEY and CDR2 SMNVEV (reference sequence). The CDR3 coding sequence is TGTGCCAGCAGCTCCGGGACAGGGGGCGGCACTGAAGCTTTCTTT. The encoded protein is CASSSGTGGGTEAFF.

The sample holds a few counts of this clone. The chain combines TRBV6-2 or TRBV6-3 with TRBJ2-1; D is undetermined. V lost 4 bases and J lost 4, with 11 bases in between. CDR1 and CDR2 from the germline V gene are MNHEY and SVGEGT. This CDR3 has 14 amino acids. CDR3 DNA: TGTGCCAGCAGTTCGGGTTCCGGTTACAATGAGCAGTTCTTC. This gives the protein CASSSGSGYNEQFF.

This chain joins TRBV11-2 and TRBJ1-1; D gene ambiguous. CDR1 is SGHAT, CDR2 FQNNGV, per germline. This CDR3 has 13 residues. V was clipped by 0 bases and J by 6 bases, with 8 bases between them. Written as DNA, the CDR3 is TGTGCCAGCAGCTTAGAGAACTACCCTGAAGCTTTCTTT. It yields the protein CASSLENYPEAFF.

This sequence joins TRBV5-5 and TRBJ2-7, with 7 bases matching TRBD1. Per germline, CDR1 SGHKS and CDR2 YYEKEE (reference sequence). This CDR3 is built from 14 residues. After removal of 2 bases from V and 0 bases from J, the junction contained 2 bases not matched to a gene. The CDR3 here is CASSFRQGSYEQYF. CDR3 bases: TGTGCCAGCAGCTTCCGACAGGGCTCCTACGAGCAGTACTTC.

The rearrangement links TRBV6-5 to TRBJ1-2; unclear D gene. The ends were cut back, 0 bases at V and 8 bases at J, with 10 bases in the middle. The CDR3 is 13 amino acids. Germline CDR1 and CDR2: MNHEY and SVGAGI. CDR3 coding DNA: TGTGCCAGCAGTTACTCACGGGTTGAAGGCTACACCTTC. Protein: CASSYSRVEGYTF.

The chain has TRBV18 and TRBJ1-5, with 8 bases matching TRBD1. Trimming cost V 0 bases and J 7 bases; bases outside gene matches: 5. The CDR3 spans 15 residues. Germline CDR1 KGHSH, CDR2 LQKENI. The CDR3 coding sequence is TGTGCCAGCTCACCACCCACAGGGGGTGGACAGCCCCAGCATTTT. It specifies CASSPPTGGGQPQHF.

This clone was picked up a small number of times. J is TRBJ1-2 and V is TRBV5-1, with D possibly matching TRBD1 (5 bases). The ends were cut back, 0 bases at V and 1 base at J, with 10 bases in the middle. Germline V CDR1 and CDR2: SGHRS, YFSETQ. The CDR3 runs to 15 residues. In DNA form, the CDR3 reads TGCGCCAGCAGCTTGGTCGCAGGGAATAACTATGGCTACACCTTC. Translation: CASSLVAGNNYGYTF. Using reference TRBV5-1 and TRBJ1-2 for the parts outside the CDR3, the full variable domain is KAGVTQTPRYLIKTRGQQVTLSCSPISGHRSVSWYQQTPGQGLQFLFEYFSETQRNKGNFPGRFSGRQFSNSRSEMNVSTLELGDSALYLCASSLVAGNNYGYTFGSGTRLTVV.

J is TRBJ2-3 and V is TRBV13; the match to TRBD1 covers 9 bases. J was trimmed by 5 bases and V by 3 bases; bases with no gene match: 12. The CDR3 is made up of 17 amino acids. Germline-derived CDR1 and CDR2 are PRHDT and FYEKMQ (reference sequence). The CDR3 sequence is CASSFSSRDRAGDTQYF. The CDR3 DNA reads as TGTGCCAGCAGCTTCTCCAGCCGGGACAGGGCGGGAGATACGCAGTATTTT.

J is TRBJ1-5 and V is TRBV2; D is perhaps TRBD1 (6 bases). Between the trimmed V and J ends, which lost 2 bases and 11 bases, there was a span of 13 bases. Germline values: CDR1 SNHLY, CDR2 FYNNEI. This CDR3 is 13 amino acids long. CDR3 loop: CASSELQGLAQHF. CDR3 bases: TGTGCCAGCAGTGAATTGCAGGGGTTAGCCCAGCATTTT. Drawing the rest from reference TRBV2 and TRBJ1-5, the complete variable domain is EPEVTQTPSHQVTQMGQEVILRCVPISNHLYFYWYRQILGQKVEFLVSFYNNEISEKSEIFDDQFSVERPDGSNFTLKIRSTKLEDSAMYFCASSELQGLAQHFGDGTRLSIL.

The chain recombines TRBV27 with TRBJ1-3; D may be TRBD1 (6 bases). Germline assignment: CDR1 MNHEY and CDR2 SMNVEV (reference sequence). The CDR3 length is 17 residues. The V end lost 0 bases, the J end lost 2 bases, and 14 bases lay between the germline ends. DNA for the CDR3: TGTGCCAGCAGTTTATCAAAAACAGGGTTCCCTGGAAACACCATATATTTT. This codes for CASSLSKTGFPGNTIYF.

The CDR3 reads CSVEDRNVGGKELFF. DNA of the CDR3: TGCAGCGTTGAAGATCGTAACGTAGGGGGAAAAGAACTGTTTTTT. This chain connects TRBV29-1 to TRBJ1-4; D perhaps matches TRBD1 (6 bases). The CDR3 consists of 15 residues. The V gene's germline CDR1 is SQVTM and CDR2 ANQGSEA. Trimming took off 0 bases at V and 12 bases at J, with 20 bases between the two ends.

The rearrangement uses TRBV12-3 or TRBV12-4 and TRBJ2-7; D unclear. The CDR3 is 13 amino acids. Trimming pared 2 bases from V and 1 base from J, leaving 6 bases between. The CDR3 DNA follows: TGTGCCAGCAGTTTACAGAATTCCTACGAGCAGTACTTC. This gives the protein CASSLQNSYEQYF.

This chain links TRBV29-1 with TRBJ2-2, with D possibly matching TRBD1 (6 bases). Germline CDR1 and CDR2: SQVTM and ANQGSEA. The CDR3 runs 14 residues. Between the trimmed V and J ends, which lost 4 bases and 6 bases, there was a span of 15 bases. CDR3 amino acids: CSVGRDKGAGELFF. The CDR3 bases are TGCAGCGTTGGAAGGGACAAAGGGGCCGGGGAGCTGTTTTTT.

The V gene is TRBV5-1, the J gene TRBJ1-1, with D hard to call. The CDR3 covers 16 residues. CDR1 and CDR2 (germline): SGHRS, YFSETQ. V lost 0 bases, J lost 5 bases, and 17 bases lay in between. This chain's CDR3 is CASSLALGVRGTEAFF. In DNA form, the CDR3 reads TGCGCCAGCAGCTTGGCCCTTGGTGTCAGAGGGACTGAAGCTTTCTTT. Full variable domain (rest looked up from reference TRBV5-1 and TRBJ1-1): KAGVTQTPRYLIKTRGQQVTLSCSPISGHRSVSWYQQTPGQGLQFLFEYFSETQRNKGNFPGRFSGRQFSNSRSEMNVSTLELGDSALYLCASSLALGVRGTEAFFGQGTRLTVV.

This chain links TRBV19 with TRBJ1-2; TRBD1 agrees at 9 bases. The V gene end was trimmed by 8 bases and the J gene end by 2 bases; junction bases not matched to a gene: 9. The CDR3 is made up of 15 amino acids. Germline CDR1 and CDR2: LNHDA and SQIVND (reference sequence). The CDR3 DNA reads as TGTGCCAGTCGGGGACAGGGAGGAACCAACTATGGCTACACCTTC. This encodes CASRGQGGTNYGYTF.

This chain joins TRBV5-1 and TRBJ2-1, with TRBD2 as a possible D gene (6 bases). Germline V gives CDR1 SGHRS, CDR2 YFSETQ. Trimming took off 0 bases at V and 10 bases at J, with 14 bases between the two ends. This CDR3 region has 14 residues. Here the CDR3 reads CASSLGEFAGEQFF. In DNA form, the CDR3 reads TGCGCCAGCAGCTTGGGGGAATTCGCGGGGGAGCAGTTCTTC.

This chain links TRBV30 with TRBJ1-5; D gene ambiguous. From germline, CDR1 is GTSNPN and CDR2 SVGIG (reference sequence). This CDR3 contains 15 residues. Here the CDR3 reads CAFKVQTTAGQPQHF. The CDR3 nucleotides are TGTGCTTTTAAGGTACAGACGACGGCTGGGCAGCCCCAGCATTTT.

The rearrangement uses TRBV5-6 and TRBJ2-7; tentatively, D is TRBD2 (5 bases). The germline V gene has CDR1 SGHDT and CDR2 YYEEEE. This CDR3 has 12 residues. V dropped 1 base and J dropped 5 bases, with 7 bases sitting between them. The chain's CDR3 is CASSLQADEQYF. Here the CDR3 DNA reads TGTGCCAGCAGCTTGCAAGCGGACGAGCAGTACTTC.

This sequence joins TRBV7-2 and TRBJ1-3; perhaps TRBD1 as D (6 bases). CDR1 and CDR2 from the germline V gene are SGHTA and FQGNSA. This CDR3 contains 13 residues. The V end lost 5 bases, the J end lost 8 bases, and 13 bases lay between the germline ends. The CDR3 DNA reads as TGTGCCAGCAGCATACAGGGTCCGGACACCATATATTTT. This translates into CASSIQGPDTIYF.

The V call is TRBV7-9, the J call TRBJ1-3, with 9 bases aligning to TRBD1. The length of the CDR3 is 17 residues. The V and J ends lost 7 bases and 2 bases, in that order; junction bases with no gene match: 12. The germline CDR1 and CDR2 sequences are SEHNR and FQNEAQ (reference sequence). CDR3: CASTEQGAVLTGNTIYF. CDR3 nucleotide sequence: TGTGCCAGCACAGAACAGGGGGCGGTTTTAACTGGAAACACCATATATTTT. Full variable domain (remainder filled in from reference TRBV7-9 and TRBJ1-3): DTGVSQNPRHKITKRGQNVTFRCDPISEHNRLYWYRQTLGQGPEFLTYFQNEAQLEKSRLLSDRFSAERPKGSFSTLEIQRTEQGDSAMYLCASTEQGAVLTGNTIYFGEGSWLTVV.

The chain is built from TRBV4-2 and TRBJ1-5, with 7 bases aligning to TRBD1. V lost 2 bases to trimming and J lost 7 bases; unmatched junction nucleotides: 5. This CDR3 is 14 amino acids long. Germline lookup yields CDR1 LGHNA and CDR2 YNFKEQ. The CDR3 sequence is CASSQSRDRQPQHF. The CDR3 DNA is TGTGCCAGCAGCCAATCCCGGGACAGACAGCCCCAGCATTTT.

CDR3 DNA: TGCGCCAGCAGCCCCAGAGGACGGGGGGGCTCCATGAACACTGAAGCTTTCTTT. Translated: CASSPRGRGGSMNTEAFF. The chain is built from TRBV4-1 and TRBJ1-1, with D perhaps TRBD1 (6 bases). The CDR3 has 18 amino acids. The V end was cut by 4 bases, the J end by 0 bases, with 21 bases between. The germline V gene encodes CDR1 MGHRA and CDR2 YSYEKL.

This clone has only a few counts. The chain joins TRBV18 to TRBJ1-5; no firm D call. CDR3 length: 13 residues. Germline CDR1 reads KGHSH; CDR2 reads LQKENI. Trimming removed 2 bases at V and 9 bases at J, with 11 bases between. CDR3 in amino acids: CASSPGRVGPQHF. CDR3 bases: TGTGCCAGCTCACCAGGGCGGGTAGGGCCCCAGCATTTT.

This clone was seen only a few times. The chain combines TRBV27 with TRBJ1-2, with D perhaps TRBD1 (5 bases). Germline V gene data show CDR1 as MNHEY and CDR2 as SMNVEV (reference sequence). The V end lost 2 bases, the J end lost 6 bases, and 13 bases lay between the germline ends. This CDR3 spans 14 amino acids. CDR3 protein: CASSLGGTPNGYTF. CDR3 coding DNA: TGTGCCAGCAGTTTAGGCGGGACCCCCAATGGCTACACCTTC.

The chain recombines TRBV7-3 with TRBJ2-7; perhaps TRBD2 as D (6 bases). Germline-derived CDR1 and CDR2 are SGHTA and FQGTGA. The V and J ends lost 5 bases and 1 base respectively, with 15 bases between them. The CDR3 has 15 amino acids. The CDR3 DNA follows: TGTGCCAGCAGCCCCCACTCGGGGGAATCCTACGAGCAGTACTTC. This gives the protein CASSPHSGESYEQYF.

V is TRBV28 and J is TRBJ2-3; maybe TRBD1 (6 bases). The germline V gene has CDR1 MDHEN and CDR2 SYDVKM. The CDR3 sequence is 14 residues long. With 5 bases removed from V and 4 bases from J, the gap between germline ends came to 13 bases. This CDR3 is CASSPMGAADTQYF. CDR3 sequence (DNA): TGTGCCAGCAGTCCTATGGGGGCTGCAGATACGCAGTATTTT.